The T cell receptor (beta chain) described here comes from a study of T-cell reconstitution after alpha-beta-depleted transplantation in children. This clonotype was counted between two and nine times. Trimming took off 0 bases at V and 8 bases at J, with 13 bases between the two ends. The CDR3 contains 14 residues. In germline, CDR1 is LNHNV, CDR2 YYDKDF (reference sequence). During its preparation, the TCRbeta library received unique molecular identifiers. TCRdb passed the PCR reads through MiXCR, listing each CDR3 protein once. The sample records 350,000 to 450,000 distinct CDR3 sequences, 13% being singletons.

The clonotype was recovered from a human donor who donated a stem cell graft to a child with Fanconi anemia. J is TRBJ1-1 and V is TRBV15; the D is unclear. The sample here was PBMCs, taken from the stem cell graft. The chain's CDR3 is CATSRDGGSSEAFF. CDR3 nucleotide sequence: TGTGCCACCAGCAGAGATGGCGGGAGCAGCGAAGCTTTCTTT.